The 22 T cell receptor beta chains below were found in one sample sequenced in a study of blood T cell repertoires in COVID-19. Generated by immunoSEQ multiplex PCR, the TCRdb table keeps only in-frame clones and is missing some. The sample has approximately 120,000 clones, around 88% seen once. Sequenced sample: peripheral blood. The receptors derive from a human donor with acute or convalescent COVID-19. The donor label of this sample is uncertain.

The chain uses TRBV2 and TRBJ1-1, with D tentatively TRBD1 (6 bases). The CDR3 is 15 residues long. The germline CDR1 and CDR2 sequences are SNHLY and FYNNEI. V lost 10 bases and J lost 1, with 19 bases in between. CDR3 DNA: TGTGCCACCGAACCGAGGGACATTAGGAACACTGAAGCTTTCTTT. It yields the protein CATEPRDIRNTEAFF.

This clone was detected only once. The chain has TRBV7-9 and TRBJ1-4; maybe TRBD1 (5 bases). The V end was cut by 5 bases, the J end by 7 bases, with 20 bases between. Germline V gene sequence: CDR1 SEHNR, CDR2 FQNEAQ (reference sequence). The CDR3 length is 16 residues. This chain's CDR3 is CASSPGSGVFSEKLFF. CDR3 nucleotide sequence: TGTGCCAGCAGCCCCGGTTCGGGGGTATTTAGTGAAAAACTGTTTTTT.

The genes are TRBV6-6 and TRBJ1-2; 8 nucleotides agree with TRBD1. V lost 5 bases, J lost 4 bases, and 9 bases stayed unmatched. The CDR3 is 15 amino acids. The V gene's germline CDR1 is MNHNY and CDR2 SVGAGI (reference sequence). The CDR3 coding sequence is TGTGCCAGCAGTCCTACAGGGGGAGAAGGCTATGGCTACACCTTC. It codes for CASSPTGGEGYGYTF.

The gene calls are TRBV6-5 and TRBJ1-1, with D possibly TRBD1 on 5 matching bases. V dropped 2 bases and J dropped 1 base, with 11 bases sitting between them. Germline lookup yields CDR1 MNHEY and CDR2 SVGAGI. The CDR3 consists of 15 residues. CDR3 bases: TGTGCCAGCAGTTACAGGGGCCCACGGAACACTGAAGCTTTCTTT. Translated: CASSYRGPRNTEAFF.

This clone was counted a single time. V is TRBV5-5 and J is TRBJ2-2, with TRBD2 matching over 13 bases. In germline, CDR1 is SGHKS, CDR2 YYEKEE (reference sequence). The CDR3 spans 16 residues. J gave up 6 bases and V 6 bases, and 8 bases lay outside the gene matches. The CDR3 bases are TGTGCCAGCACCGTTGGACTAGCGGGAGCCTCCGGGGAGCTGTTTTTT. This gives the protein CASTVGLAGASGELFF.

The V call is TRBV7-9, the J call TRBJ1-2, with 8 bases matching TRBD1. The V gene end was trimmed by 6 bases and the J gene end by 4 bases; junction bases not matched to a gene: 10. There are 15 residues in the CDR3. CDR1 is SEHNR, CDR2 FQNEAQ, per germline (reference sequence). The CDR3 region has the DNA TGTGCCAGCAGGAGTGGGACAGGCCTTGGCTATGGCTACACCTTC. It is translated as CASRSGTGLGYGYTF.

This chain connects TRBV5-1 to TRBJ1-3; D is uncertain. The CDR3 runs 17 residues. V was cut by 4 bases and J by 5 bases, with 22 bases left in between. The germline V gene has CDR1 SGHRS and CDR2 YFSETQ. CDR3 protein: CASSQDFPPTIRNTIYF. The DNA for the CDR3 is TGCGCCAGCAGCCAAGACTTTCCCCCGACTATCAGAAACACCATATATTTT. Complete variable domain (other parts from reference TRBV5-1 and TRBJ1-3): KAGVTQTPRYLIKTRGQQVTLSCSPISGHRSVSWYQQTPGQGLQFLFEYFSETQRNKGNFPGRFSGRQFSNSRSEMNVSTLELGDSALYLCASSQDFPPTIRNTIYFGEGSWLTVV.

The genes are TRBV4-2 and TRBJ1-5, with 7 bases matching TRBD1. Germline V gene sequence: CDR1 LGHNA, CDR2 YNFKEQ. Trimming took 3 bases from V and 7 from J; bases not matched to a gene: 9. The CDR3 loop spans 15 amino acids. The CDR3 loop is CASSHGEQGRQPQHF. CDR3 nucleotide sequence: TGTGCCAGCAGCCACGGGGAACAGGGGCGCCAGCCCCAGCATTTT.

The chain couples TRBV9 to TRBJ2-7; D is possibly TRBD1 (6 bases). V gave up 3 bases and J gave up 0 bases, with 13 bases separating them. Germline lookup yields CDR1 SGDLS and CDR2 YYNGEE. The CDR3 has 15 residues. CDR3 in amino acids: CASSDRDTSSYEQYF. Here the CDR3 DNA reads TGTGCCAGCAGCGACCGGGACACGAGCTCCTACGAGCAGTACTTC.

This chain uses TRBV3-1 (or the pseudogene TRBV3-2) with TRBJ2-2, with D unresolved. CDR3 length: 14 amino acids. V lost 4 bases and J lost 2, with 8 bases in between. The germline V gene encodes CDR1 LGHDT and CDR2 YNNKEL (reference sequence). The CDR3: CASSPPLNTGELFF. CDR3 coding DNA: TGTGCCAGCAGCCCTCCCCTTAACACCGGGGAGCTGTTTTTT.

The chain joins TRBV3-1 (or the pseudogene TRBV3-2) to TRBJ2-1; weak D call: TRBD2 (6 bases). The CDR3 loop spans 17 amino acids. V was trimmed by 5 bases and J by 2 bases, leaving 19 bases between them. CDR1 is LGHDT, CDR2 YNNKEL, per germline (reference sequence). The CDR3 loop is CASSSRHTSPTYNEQFF. The CDR3 nucleotides are TGTGCCAGCAGCTCGCGACACACTAGCCCCACCTACAATGAGCAGTTCTTC.

This clone was picked up a small number of times. The chain uses TRBV18 and TRBJ2-1; D gene uncertain. The V gene lost 3 bases and the J gene lost 9 bases, with 12 bases spanning the gap. Germline CDR1 and CDR2: KGHSH and LQKENI. The CDR3 extends over 13 amino acids. The CDR3 reads CASSPALRGEQFF. The CDR3 DNA reads as TGTGCCAGCTCACCGGCCTTAAGAGGTGAGCAGTTCTTC.

The genes are TRBV3-1 (or the pseudogene TRBV3-2) and TRBJ1-6, with TRBD1 identical over 7 bases. This CDR3 is built from 15 residues. Unmatched junction bases numbered 6, after V lost 1 base and J lost 9 bases. Germline V gene sequence: CDR1 LGHDT, CDR2 YNNKEL (reference sequence). CDR3: CASSQGQGMASPLHF. The CDR3 DNA is TGTGCCAGCAGCCAAGGACAGGGTATGGCTTCACCCCTCCACTTT.

CDR3 in DNA: TGTGCCAGCAGTGAAGGGGGACATGAGGAAAAACTGTTTTTT. This sequence encodes CASSEGGHEEKLFF. J is TRBJ1-4 and V is TRBV2; D might be TRBD1 (6 bases). CDR3 size: 14 residues. The V end was cut by 1 base, the J end by 8 bases, with 11 bases between. The germline CDR1 and CDR2 sequences are SNHLY and FYNNEI. Complete variable domain (other parts from reference TRBV2 and TRBJ1-4): EPEVTQTPSHQVTQMGQEVILRCVPISNHLYFYWYRQILGQKVEFLVSFYNNEISEKSEIFDDQFSVERPDGSNFTLKIRSTKLEDSAMYFCASSEGGHEEKLFFGSGTQLSVL.

The V call is TRBV7-7, the J call TRBJ2-1, with D possibly TRBD2 on 6 matching bases. Trimming removed 1 base from V and 4 bases from J, with 11 bases in between. Germline CDR1 and CDR2: SSHAT and FNYEAQ (reference sequence). The CDR3 length is 15 residues. The CDR3 nucleotides are TGTGCCAGCAGCTTAGAGGTGGGGAGGTACAATGAGCAGTTCTTC. It is translated as CASSLEVGRYNEQFF.

This clone appeared a few times. The V gene is TRBV9, the J gene TRBJ2-1; 10 positions match TRBD2. Unmatched junction bases numbered 3, after V lost 0 bases and J lost 6 bases. CDR3 length equals 15 residues. From germline, CDR1 is SGDLS and CDR2 YYNGEE. This CDR3 reads CASSVASGGFNEQFF. CDR3 DNA sequence: TGTGCCAGCAGCGTAGCTAGCGGGGGATTCAATGAGCAGTTCTTC.

The chain uses TRBV5-1 and TRBJ2-2, with 8 bases matching TRBD1. Trimming at V came to 0 bases and at J to 1 base, leaving 5 bases not matched to a gene. Germline values: CDR1 SGHRS, CDR2 YFSETQ. CDR3 length: 17 amino acids. The CDR3 nucleotides are TGCGCCAGCAGCTTGGGTAGACAGGGGCAGAACACCGGGGAGCTGTTTTTT. Amino acid sequence: CASSLGRQGQNTGELFF.

The J gene is TRBJ1-1, the V gene TRBV6-5; 11 nucleotides match TRBD1. V gave up 5 bases and J gave up 4 bases; unmatched junction bases: 6. Germline CDR1 and CDR2: MNHEY and SVGAGI. This CDR3 is 15 amino acids long. The CDR3 DNA follows: TGTGCCAGCAGTCGGACAGGGGGCGCAAGCACTGAAGCTTTCTTT. Its translation is CASSRTGGASTEAFF.

The chain links TRBV28 to TRBJ1-6; D gene ambiguous. Germline CDR1 is MDHEN and CDR2 is SYDVKM. V was shortened by 4 bases and J by 4 bases, with 8 bases between the two germline ends. This CDR3 has 14 residues. The CDR3 sequence is CASSSPSYNSPLHF. The DNA for the CDR3 is TGTGCCAGCAGTTCCCCTAGTTATAATTCACCCCTCCACTTT.

This clone was recorded only once. This sequence joins TRBV9 and TRBJ2-3; possibly TRBD2 for D (5 bases). Germline V gene sequence: CDR1 SGDLS, CDR2 YYNGEE. Trimming took off 2 bases at V and 3 bases at J, with 10 bases between the two ends. CDR3 length equals 14 residues. This chain's CDR3 is CASSVSPGTDTQYF. The CDR3 DNA follows: TGTGCCAGCAGCGTTTCACCGGGAACAGATACGCAGTATTTT.

This clone has only one observation. The chain recombines TRBV14 with TRBJ1-1; perhaps TRBD1 as D (6 bases). This CDR3 region has 14 residues. V lost 3 bases to trimming and J lost 0 bases, with 8 bases between them. The V gene's germline CDR1 is SGHDN and CDR2 FVKESK. The CDR3 sequence is CASSQQGLNTEAFF. As DNA, the CDR3 is TGTGCCAGCAGCCAGCAGGGGTTGAACACTGAAGCTTTCTTT.

The table lists this clone with a few counts. The CDR3 is CASSTGGGYYGYTF. The CDR3 nucleotides read TGTGCCAGCAGCACAGGGGGAGGATACTATGGCTACACCTTC. This chain links TRBV6-5 with TRBJ1-2; 8 nucleotides agree with TRBD1. Germline V gives CDR1 MNHEY, CDR2 SVGAGI. Trimming at V came to 6 bases and at J to 3 bases, leaving 6 bases not matched to a gene. This CDR3 spans 14 amino acids.